The clone carrying this T cell receptor beta chain was seen at least ten times. Antigen unknown. The data derive from a study of cytomegalovirus exposure and HLA in healthy donors. Regarding the study as a whole: The study listed roughly 160 cytomegalovirus-associated TCR beta chains. According to a subsequent analysis, TCR clusters from the first cohort were inclined to appear together in the roughly 120 validation repertoires. In vitro data verified a few CMV-associated chains as specific for CMV antigens. As was reported, the classifier diagnosed cytomegalovirus status with high specificity and sensitivity.

Repertoires were generated with immunoSEQ multiplex PCR, while TCRdb's copy carries only in-frame clones and drops some. Here the sample spans about 190,000 clones, roughly 83% being singletons. Trimming stripped 0 bases from V and 3 bases from J, with 12 bases between. Germline-derived CDR1 and CDR2 are LNHNV and YYDKDF (reference sequence). The CDR3 is made up of 15 amino acids. This chain links TRBV15 with TRBJ2-7, with TRBD1 as a possible D gene (5 bases). Input material: PBMCs. This sequence originates from a woman aged 18-30 years in good health and CMV-seronegative. CDR3 amino acids: CATSRDAETDYEQYF. CDR3 coding DNA: TGTGCCACCAGCAGAGATGCGGAGACAGACTACGAGCAGTACTTC. The full variable domain, in which reference TRBV15 and TRBJ2-7 provide the parts outside the CDR3, is DAMVIQNPRYQVTQFGKPVTLSCSQTLNHNVMYWYQQKSSQAPKLLFHYYDKDFNNEADTPDNFQSRRPNTSFCFLDIRSPGLGDTAMYLCATSRDAETDYEQYFGPGTRLTVT.